This is a list of T cell receptor beta chains from one sample in a study of OX40 agonist ivuxolimab in advanced cancers. The repertoire was sequenced with immunoSEQ multiplex PCR; TCRdb's copy has only in-frame clones and lacks some. The sample shows about 9,200 clones, around 85% of them seen only once. The sequencing used CD4+ or CD8+ T cells sorted from blood, collected in a trial of the OX40 agonist ivuxolimab. These receptors were taken from an adult with an advanced solid tumor such as melanoma, head and neck, liver or kidney cancer. CDR3s include the opening cysteine and the closing phenylalanine or tryptophan. The order of the fields is V gene, clone size, D gene, J gene, CDR3 DNA, CDR3 protein. The D gene is left open where the match is weak. Clone size is given for some rows only: seen once, a few or many times, or a class if the clone is expanded.

TRBV7-3	.	.	TRBJ1-1	TGTGCCAGCAGCTTAAACCCAGGCTTCACTGAAGCTTTCTTT	CASSLNPGFTEAFF
TRBV6-1	few	TRBD2	TRBJ2-2	TGTGCCAGCAAAGGACTAGCCTGGGCCGGGGAGCTGTTTTTT	CASKGLAWAGELFF
TRBV19	.	.	TRBJ2-7	TGTGCCAGTAACACAGGCTATGACGGGGAGCAGTACTTC	CASNTGYDGEQYF
TRBV16	few	.	TRBJ2-7	TGTGCCAGCAGCCGACCTGGGGTCCACGAGCAGTACTTC	CASSRPGVHEQYF
TRBV27	.	.	TRBJ2-3	TGTGCCAGCAGTTTAGGAGATACGCAGTATTTT	CASSLGDTQYF
TRBV29-1	.	.	TRBJ2-1	TGCAGCGTTGATCAAATCGGAGGCGTAAACGAGCAGTTCTTC	CSVDQIGGVNEQFF
TRBV7-6	few	TRBD1	TRBJ2-7	TGTGCCAGCAGCTTAGAGACAGGGTTGGGCTACGAGCAGTACTTC	CASSLETGLGYEQYF
TRBV11-2	.	TRBD1	TRBJ1-2	TGTGCCAGCAGCTTGGGTTGGGGGACAGGGGACTATGGCTACACCTTC	CASSLGWGTGDYGYTF
TRBV29-1	.	.	TRBJ2-2	TGCAGCGTCGTTCCCCGCCAGGCCGCGAACACCGGGGAGCTGTTTTTT	CSVVPRQAANTGELFF
TRBV19	.	.	TRBJ1-6	TGTGCCAGTAGTGGGGTAGTACGAGGGCGAAATTCACCCCTCCACTTT	CASSGVVRGRNSPLHF
TRBV27	.	.	TRBJ2-7	TGTGCCAGCAGTTTAATGGGCGGGGGACACAAGTACTTC	CASSLMGGGHKYF
TRBV7-9	.	.	TRBJ2-1	TGTGCCAGCAGCCCCGGTTATGGGGATGAGCAGTTCTTC	CASSPGYGDEQFF
TRBV19	.	.	TRBJ1-2	TGTGCCAGTAGTATTCTCCCAGGATCGGACTATGGCTACACCTTC	CASSILPGSDYGYTF
TRBV5-4	.	TRBD1	TRBJ1-2	TGTGCCAGCAGCTTGGAAACAGGGGGCGCGGGCTATGGCTACACCTTC	CASSLETGGAGYGYTF
TRBV11-2	.	.	TRBJ2-7	TGTGCCAGCAGCTTCCCGATGAAGCGCTACGAACAGTACTTC	CASSFPMKRYEQYF
TRBV4-1	.	TRBD2	TRBJ2-5	TGCGCCAGCAGCCCCGGGGGGGCAGTTGCTGAAGAGACCCAGTACTTC	CASSPGGAVAEETQYF
TRBV28	.	.	TRBJ2-7	TGTGCCAGCAGTGCCGGGACGTCTGGCGAGCAGTACTTC	CASSAGTSGEQYF
TRBV27	.	.	TRBJ2-7	TGTGCCAGCAGTAACCAGGGAGGCTACGAGCAGTACTTC	CASSNQGGYEQYF
TRBV28	.	.	TRBJ1-5	TGTGCCAGCAGTTTGGAGGGGTTCAATCAGCCCCAGCATTTT	CASSLEGFNQPQHF
TRBV29-1	.	.	TRBJ2-7	TGCAGCGTGGCCGTCGGACAGAACTACGAGCAGTACTTC	CSVAVGQNYEQYF
TRBV7-9	.	.	TRBJ2-1	TGTGCCAGCAGTTTTTGGGACAACTCCCTTTCCTACAATGAGCAGTTCTTC	CASSFWDNSLSYNEQFF
TRBV5-5	.	TRBD2	TRBJ2-7	TGTGCCAGCAGCTGGGGACTATCCTACGAGCAGTACTTC	CASSWGLSYEQYF
TRBV5-6	.	.	TRBJ2-7	TGTGCCAGCAGCTTGGCCGGGCAGGGCTTGTACTACGAGCAGTACTTC	CASSLAGQGLYYEQYF
TRBV7-9	.	TRBD1	TRBJ2-2	TGTGCCAGCGACAGGGACGGTTACACCGGGGAGCTGTTTTTT	CASDRDGYTGELFF
TRBV5-4	.	.	TRBJ1-3	TGTGCCAGCAGCTTGGCGGGGGTCTCCGGAAACACCATATATTTT	CASSLAGVSGNTIYF
TRBV5-6	.	.	TRBJ1-1	TGTGCCAGCAGCTTGAAGGGAAACACTGAAGCTTTCTTT	CASSLKGNTEAFF
TRBV5-6	.	.	TRBJ1-1	TGTGCCAGCAGCTTGTATTTGGGGACTGAAGCTTTCTTT	CASSLYLGTEAFF
TRBV5-5	.	.	TRBJ2-7	TGTGCCAGCAGCTTGGAGTCAGGGCGGTACGAGCAGTACTTC	CASSLESGRYEQYF